Each of the 30 T cell receptor beta chains below was sequenced from the same sample in a study of blood T cells in healthy people across ages. Through a sample-barcoded 5' primer and a J-beta primer mix, a second PCR was run for roughly 6 to 12 cycles. TCRdb called the 5' RACE reads again in MiXCR, with one record for every CDR3 protein. The sample contains about 1.4 million distinct CDR3 sequences, 59% of which appear only once. Sequenced material: blood. Source of these receptors: a man aged 18 to 30 in good health.

The rearrangement joins TRBV5-6 to TRBJ2-4; 7 positions agree with TRBD1. CDR3 size: 16 residues. The germline CDR1 and CDR2 sequences are SGHDT and YYEEEE. With 0 bases clipped from V and 5 bases from J, the junction kept 8 bases outside the gene matches. CDR3 DNA: TGTGCCAGCAGCTTGGACCCGGACAGGTGGGAAAACATTCAGTACTTC. This translates into CASSLDPDRWENIQYF.

The chain has TRBV6-2 or TRBV6-3 and TRBJ1-2; TRBD1 matches 7 bases. The V segment lost 7 bases and the J segment 5 bases; nucleotides outside the gene matches: 7. The CDR3 consists of 13 residues. Per germline, CDR1 MNHEY and CDR2 SVGEGT. This CDR3 reads CASTEAGQYGYTF. DNA for the CDR3: TGTGCCAGCACTGAAGCGGGACAGTATGGCTACACCTTC.

The V and J genes are TRBV9 and TRBJ2-5; TRBD2 might be the D (6 bases). The DNA matches TRBJ2-7 better at its end, which makes the J call doubtful. Germline V gives CDR1 SGDLS, CDR2 YYNGEE. This CDR3 contains 16 residues. The CDR3, as DNA: TGTGCCAGCAGCGTAGGCGAATTAGGCGGGAACTACGAGCAGTACTTC. This encodes CASSVGELGGNYEQYF.

The chain combines TRBV7-2 with TRBJ2-4; no definite D call. Deletions cut 0 bases from V and 0 bases from J, with 9 bases between. The CDR3 has 16 residues. The germline V gene has CDR1 SGHTA and CDR2 FQGNSA. CDR3 residues: CASSLAVGIAKNIQYF. The CDR3 DNA follows: TGTGCCAGCAGCTTAGCGGTCGGAATAGCCAAAAACATTCAGTACTTC. The full variable domain, completed using reference TRBV7-2 and TRBJ2-4, is GAGVSQSPSNKVTEKGKDVELRCDPISGHTALYWYRQSLGQGLEFLIYFQGNSAPDKSGLPSDRFSAERTGGSVSTLTIQRTQQEDSAVYLCASSLAVGIAKNIQYFGAGTRLSVL.

The J gene is TRBJ2-5, the V gene TRBV15; 8 bases are shared with TRBD2. Germline values: CDR1 LNHNV, CDR2 YYDKDF (reference sequence). Unmatched junction bases numbered 8, after V lost 4 bases and J lost 1 base. This CDR3 is 16 amino acids long. Here the CDR3 reads CATSIGLAGRQETQYF. CDR3 nucleotide sequence: TGTGCCACCAGCATTGGTCTAGCGGGCCGCCAAGAGACCCAGTACTTC.

This clonotype appeared a few times. The gene calls are TRBV9 and TRBJ2-3; TRBD2 matches at 7 bases. CDR1 and CDR2 from the germline V gene are SGDLS and YYNGEE. CDR3 length: 14 residues. The V gene end was trimmed by 4 bases and the J gene end by 6 bases; junction bases not matched to a gene: 8. The CDR3 reads CASSPRGVADTQYF. DNA of the CDR3: TGTGCCAGCAGCCCCCGGGGGGTTGCGGATACGCAGTATTTT.

To note about this clonotype: One base away lies a much larger clone, so this may be a sequencing read error. The gene calls are TRBV5-1 and TRBJ2-1; D is unresolved. The closer fit of TRBJ2-7 to the DNA end suggests the J call may be wrong. This CDR3 comprises 15 residues. The germline gives CDR1 SGHRS, CDR2 YFSETQ. CDR3 sequence reads: CASSLESVSYNEQYF. Here the CDR3 DNA reads TGCGCCAGCAGCTTGGAAAGCGTCTCCTACAATGAGCAGTACTTC.

V is TRBV14 and J is TRBJ1-4, with a tentative D call TRBD1 (6 bases). Trimming cost V 4 bases and J 0 bases, with 12 bases left between them. Germline lookup yields CDR1 SGHDN and CDR2 FVKESK. CDR3 length: 16 residues. CDR3 DNA: TGTGCCAGCAGCCGACAGGAGTCTCCAACTAATGAAAAACTGTTTTTT. It encodes CASSRQESPTNEKLFF. Full variable domain (rest looked up from reference TRBV14 and TRBJ1-4): EAGVTQFPSHSVIEKGQTVTLRCDPISGHDNLYWYRRVMGKEIKFLLHFVKESKQDESGMPNNRFLAERTGGTYSTLKVQPAELEDSGVYFCASSRQESPTNEKLFFGSGTQLSVL.

This sequence joins TRBV15 and TRBJ2-6; D ambiguous. This CDR3 is built from 13 residues. Germline V gene lookup returns CDR1 LNHNV and CDR2 YYDKDF (reference sequence). The germline V and J ends were trimmed by 6 bases and 1 base, with 4 bases remaining between them. This chain's CDR3 is CATSASGANVLTF. CDR3 in DNA: TGTGCCACCAGTGCATCTGGGGCCAACGTCCTGACTTTC.

The V call is TRBV4-1, the J call TRBJ2-7, with D possibly matching TRBD2 (6 bases). The CDR3 spans 15 residues. V lost 4 bases and J 0 bases, leaving 13 bases between the germline ends. Germline V gene sequence: CDR1 MGHRA, CDR2 YSYEKL. CDR3 region: CASSPVAARSYEQYF. Written as DNA, the CDR3 is TGCGCCAGCAGCCCTGTAGCGGCACGCTCCTACGAGCAGTACTTC.

The CDR3 sequence is CATSPRGNSNTEAFF. The CDR3, as DNA: TGTGCCACCAGCCCGAGGGGGAACTCGAACACTGAAGCTTTCTTT. The gene calls are TRBV15 and TRBJ1-1; tentatively, D is TRBD1 (6 bases). Germline V lookup: CDR1 LNHNV, CDR2 YYDKDF (reference sequence). The ends were cut back, 5 bases at V and 1 base at J, with 14 bases in the middle. This CDR3 is built from 15 residues.

The chain employs TRBV7-2 and TRBJ1-2; D remains ambiguous. There are 15 residues in the CDR3. Trimming pared 1 base from V and 6 bases from J, leaving 15 bases between. CDR1 SGHTA and CDR2 FQGNSA come from the germline V gene. CDR3 nucleotide sequence: TGTGCCAGCAGCTTAGTCCCGGGTCGCGGGGATGGCTACACCTTC. Protein: CASSLVPGRGDGYTF.

The CDR3 region is CASSLGATSYELYNEQFF. CDR3 DNA: TGCGCCAGCAGCTTGGGGGCGACTAGCTACGAACTCTACAATGAGCAGTTCTTC. The rearrangement links TRBV5-1 to TRBJ2-1, with 7 bases fitting TRBD2. The germline gives CDR1 SGHRS, CDR2 YFSETQ. This CDR3 comprises 18 residues. V dropped 0 bases and J dropped 3; count of bases not matched to a gene: 12.

As concerns this clonotype: This may stem from a read error, because a much larger clone lies one nucleotide away. V gene TRBV10-3 combines with J gene TRBJ2-7, with 7 bases that match TRBD1. After removal of 4 bases from V and 3 bases from J, the junction contained 0 bases not matched to a gene. The CDR3 is made up of 12 amino acids. Germline assignment: CDR1 ENHRY and CDR2 SYGVKD. CDR3 in amino acids: CAISGDSYEQYF. CDR3 nucleotide sequence: TGTGCCATCAGTGGGGACAGCTACGAGCAGTACTTC.

The chain couples TRBV28 to TRBJ2-3; 7 nucleotides match TRBD2. The CDR3 has 17 residues. Trimming cost V 6 bases and J 2 bases; bases outside gene matches: 14. Germline CDR1 and CDR2: MDHEN and SYDVKM. Written as DNA, the CDR3 is TGTGCCAGCAGCCAAAGGTGGCGGGGGACCCACACAGATACGCAGTATTTT. It encodes CASSQRWRGTHTDTQYF.

The J gene is TRBJ2-3, the V gene TRBV5-4; 8 nucleotides match TRBD2. The CDR3 runs 14 residues. Unmatched junction bases numbered 8, after V lost 9 bases and J lost 2 bases. CDR1 and CDR2 (germline): SGHNT, YYREEE (reference sequence). CDR3 DNA sequence: TGTGCCATCCCGGGGGGGCCTGACACAGATACGCAGTATTTT. Its translation is CAIPGGPDTDTQYF. Full variable domain (outside the CDR3, taken from reference TRBV5-4 and TRBJ2-3): ETGVTQSPTHLIKTRGQQVTLRCSSQSGHNTVSWYQQALGQGPQFIFQYYREEENGRGNFPPRFSGLQFPNYSSELNVNALELDDSALYLCAIPGGPDTDTQYFGPGTRLTVL.

In this sample, this clonotype turned up a few times. The V call is TRBV28, the J call TRBJ2-3; tentative D call: TRBD1 (5 bases). There are 13 residues in the CDR3. The ends were cut back, 2 bases at V and 4 bases at J, with 7 bases in the middle. CDR1 and CDR2 from the germline V gene are MDHEN and SYDVKM. The CDR3 loop is CASSLARADTQYF. The CDR3 DNA reads as TGTGCCAGCAGTTTAGCCAGGGCAGATACGCAGTATTTT.

This chain uses TRBV27 with TRBJ1-4; D perhaps matches TRBD1 (6 bases). Looked up from germline, CDR1 is MNHEY and CDR2 is SMNVEV (reference sequence). This CDR3 has 15 residues. With 5 bases removed from V and 6 bases from J, the gap between germline ends came to 16 bases. DNA for the CDR3: TGTGCCAGCAGTCATACAGGGACCCGAGATGAAAAACTGTTTTTT. Its protein product is CASSHTGTRDEKLFF. The whole variable domain, remainder taken from reference TRBV27 and TRBJ1-4, is EAQVTQNPRYLITVTGKKLTVTCSQNMNHEYMSWYRQDPGLGLRQIYYSMNVEVTDKGDVPEGYKVSRKEKRNFPLILESPSPNQTSLYFCASSHTGTRDEKLFFGSGTQLSVL.

This clonotype has just a few counts. J is TRBJ2-1 and V is TRBV20-1; 12 nucleotides line up with TRBD2. Germline assignment: CDR1 DFQATT and CDR2 SNEGSKA (reference sequence). The CDR3 covers 14 residues. The V and J ends lost 4 bases and 10 bases, in that order; junction bases with no gene match: 8. The CDR3 nucleotides read TGCAGTGCTATACTAGCGGGGGGCCTTAGGGAGCAGTTCTTC. This translates into CSAILAGGLREQFF.

This clonotype was seen just once. The missing conserved phenylalanine or tryptophan at the end of this CDR3 makes a read error likely. The chain uses TRBV12-3 or TRBV12-4 and TRBJ2-5; 7 positions agree with TRBD1. This CDR3 contains 15 residues. Trimming cost V 0 bases and J 3 bases; bases outside gene matches: 4. The DNA for the CDR3 is TGTGCCAGCAGTTTAGCGGGACAGCTAAAAGAGACCCAGTACTCC. Its translation: CASSLAGQLKETQYS.

There are a few counts of this clonotype. The J gene is TRBJ1-1, the V gene TRBV6-1; TRBD1 is a possible D gene (5 bases). CDR3 size: 11 residues. V shed 10 bases and J shed 7 bases, with 13 bases lying between them. Germline values: CDR1 MNHNS, CDR2 SASEGT. In nucleotides, the CDR3 is TGTGCCATCATCCGGGGGGTTGAAGCTTTCTTT. Encoded protein: CAIIRGVEAFF.

This clonotype was seen a few times. The rearrangement joins TRBV6-5 to TRBJ2-4, with unresolved D. The V end was cut by 8 bases, the J end by 4 bases, with 9 bases between. Germline-derived CDR1 and CDR2 are MNHEY and SVGAGI. This CDR3 contains 12 residues. The DNA of the CDR3 is TGTGCCAGCTCTGGGCCTAAAAACATTCAGTACTTC. Translated: CASSGPKNIQYF.

Concerning this clonotype: The junction departs from germline at one end; a sequencing error may be responsible. The chain couples TRBV7-2 to TRBJ2-7, with D maybe TRBD2 (5 bases). Per the germline V gene, CDR1 is SGHTA and CDR2 is FQGNSA. The CDR3 is 13 residues long. CDR3 loop: CAGSLAPVYEQYF. The CDR3 coding sequence is TGTGCCGGCAGCTTAGCGCCAGTATACGAGCAGTACTTC. Together with reference TRBV7-2 and TRBJ2-7, the CDR3 gives the full variable domain: GAGVSQSPSNKVTEKGKDVELRCDPISGHTALYWYRQSLGQGLEFLIYFQGNSAPDKSGLPSDRFSAERTGGSVSTLTIQRTQQEDSAVYLCAGSLAPVYEQYFGPGTRLTVT.

This clonotype was observed a few times. V usage is TRBV3-1 and J usage is TRBJ2-7, with 7 bases aligning to TRBD2. The CDR3 consists of 15 residues. Germline-derived CDR1 and CDR2 are LGHDT and YNNKEL (reference sequence). J was trimmed by 3 bases and V by 0 bases; bases with no gene match: 5. The CDR3 loop is CASSQDAGAVYEQYF. CDR3 DNA sequence: TGTGCCAGCAGCCAAGATGCGGGAGCCGTCTACGAGCAGTACTTC.

To note about this clonotype: One end of the junction is discordant with germline, which a read error may explain. The rearrangement uses TRBV9 and TRBJ2-4; 13 nucleotides match TRBD2. CDR1 is SGDLS and CDR2 is YYNGEE in the germline V gene. The CDR3 consists of 19 residues. CDR3 amino acids: CASSERGLAGSLAKTIQYF. The CDR3 nucleotides read TGTGCCAGCAGCGAAAGGGGACTAGCGGGGAGCCTAGCCAAAACCATTCAGTACTTC.

The chain uses TRBV29-1 and TRBJ1-2; TRBD1 matches at 9 bases. This CDR3 region has 12 residues. Trimming cost V 7 bases and J 3 bases; bases outside gene matches: 3. Germline V gives CDR1 SQVTM, CDR2 ANQGSEA. Here the CDR3 reads CSDRTGDYGYTF. CDR3 coding DNA: TGCAGCGATAGGACAGGGGACTATGGCTACACCTTC. The variable domain in full, with the rest retrieved from reference TRBV29-1 and TRBJ1-2, is SAVISQKPSRDICQRGTSLTIQCQVDSQVTMMFWYRQQPGQSLTLIATANQGSEATYESGFVIDKFPISRPNLTFSTLTVSNMSPEDSSIYLCSDRTGDYGYTFGSGTRLTVV.

This clonotype was counted only a few times. This rearrangement joins TRBV7-9 to TRBJ2-3; TRBD1 agrees at 8 bases. V lost 7 bases and J lost 4; bases outside the gene matches: 13. The CDR3 is 16 amino acids. CDR1 SEHNR and CDR2 FQNEAQ come from the germline V gene (reference sequence). CDR3 DNA: TGTGCCAGCATCCGACGGGCAGGGGGCGATTCAGATACGCAGTATTTT. Its translation: CASIRRAGGDSDTQYF.

The CDR3 region is CASSYDRHYNSPLHF. CDR3 bases: TGTGCCAGCAGTTACGACCGTCATTATAATTCACCCCTCCACTTT. V usage is TRBV6-6 and J usage is TRBJ1-6; D uncertain. V lost 2 bases and J 4 bases, leaving 9 bases between the germline ends. The CDR3 is made up of 15 amino acids. Looked up from germline, CDR1 is MNHNY and CDR2 is SVGAGI (reference sequence).

The chain uses TRBV7-6 and TRBJ2-7; D uncertain. Per the germline V gene, CDR1 is SGHVS and CDR2 is FNYEAQ. Trimming left V 5 bases short and J 2 bases short, with 7 bases between. The CDR3 totals 12 residues. The CDR3 DNA is TGTGCCAGCAGCATACACCCCTACGAGCAGTACTTC. Amino acid sequence: CASSIHPYEQYF.

This clonotype has only a few counts. V usage is TRBV6-2 or TRBV6-3 and J usage is TRBJ2-7; 8 bases agree with TRBD2. Germline lookup yields CDR1 MNHEY and CDR2 SVGEGT. With V trimmed by 6 bases and J by 3 bases, 7 bases remained unmatched. The CDR3 runs to 14 residues. CDR3 loop: CASSRSGSYYEQYF. CDR3 in DNA: TGTGCCAGCAGCAGAAGCGGGAGTTACTACGAGCAGTACTTC.